The 32 T cell receptor beta chains below were found in one sample sequenced in a study of beta chain features in type 1 diabetes listed by TCRdb under 2018. What the work shows at the level of the full study, not this receptor alone: Type 1 diabetes patients showed a moderate but significant shortening of TCRB CDR3 length in all four CD4+ subsets.

No cognate antigen is known for these TCRs. The library was made by the immunoSEQ multiplex PCR assay. All of the isolated RNA was reverse transcribed with the High Capacity cDNA Reverse Transcription Kit, so expressed TCRB transcripts were sequenced. TCRdb obtained this table from immuneACCESS and retained in-frame rearrangements with V and J assigned. These tables miss some clones; where compared with another copy, unresolved V genes account for less than half of the shortfall, and the remainder is unexplained. The table for this sample lists around 710,000 clones; around an eighth of them were counted only once. 0.095% to 0.15% of the sample goes to the ten largest clones. The sequenced sample consisted of naive CD4+ T cells from blood. The intended sense of this specimen's cell subset or site label: true naive CD4+ T cells. These receptors were collected from a man aged 25 to 40 with type 1 diabetes.

The CDR3 region has the DNA TGTGCCAGCCTAATGCGCAGGGATGGCGGCTACACCTTC. It encodes CASLMRRDGGYTF. J is TRBJ1-2 and V is TRBV2; possible D gene TRBD1, 5 bases. Trimming left V 8 bases short and J 8 bases short, with 18 bases between. The length of the CDR3 is 13 residues. CDR1 and CDR2 from the germline V gene are SNHLY and FYNNEI. The variable domain in full, with the rest retrieved from reference TRBV2 and TRBJ1-2, is EPEVTQTPSHQVTQMGQEVILRCVPISNHLYFYWYRQILGQKVEFLVSFYNNEISEKSEIFDDQFSVERPDGSNFTLKIRSTKLEDSAMYFCASLMRRDGGYTFGSGTRLTVV.

V and J are TRBV14 and TRBJ2-3, with D tentatively TRBD2 (6 bases). Germline V gene lookup returns CDR1 SGHDN and CDR2 FVKESK. Trimming removed 4 bases from V and 9 bases from J, with 11 bases in between. The CDR3 has 12 residues. CDR3 sequence: CASSPRAGTQYF. The CDR3 bases are TGTGCCAGCAGCCCCAGGGCGGGGACGCAGTATTTT.

The chain joins TRBV6-5 to TRBJ1-6; 8 positions agree with TRBD1. The germline CDR1 and CDR2 sequences are MNHEY and SVGAGI. CDR3 length: 16 residues. The trim removed 2 bases at V and 0 bases at J, leaving 0 bases unmatched. DNA of the CDR3: TGTGCCAGCAGTTACGGACAGGGCTCCTATAATTCACCCCTCCACTTT. As protein: CASSYGQGSYNSPLHF.

This clone was counted only a few times. The chain employs TRBV5-1 and TRBJ2-5, with 8 bases lining up with TRBD2. V was pared by 7 bases and J by 5 bases, with 16 bases of the junction left unmatched. This CDR3 region has 16 residues. Germline CDR1 is SGHRS and CDR2 is YFSETQ. CDR3 DNA sequence: TGCGCCAGCGAGACAGGTAGCGGGGCCTTCGGGGAGACCCAGTACTTC. Translation gives CASETGSGAFGETQYF.

This clone was seen just once. The chain couples TRBV25-1 to TRBJ1-4, with no clear D. The CDR3 has 16 amino acids. V dropped 4 bases and J dropped 8 bases, with 20 bases sitting between them. Germline CDR1 reads MGHDK; CDR2 reads SYGVNS. The CDR3 nucleotides are TGTGCCAGCAGTGCATCTCAAGCGACGATGGGGGAAAAACTGTTTTTT. Its protein product is CASSASQATMGEKLFF.

The table lists this clone with a few counts. The chain carries TRBV9 and TRBJ1-4; D ambiguous. The CDR3 loop spans 14 amino acids. The germline CDR1 and CDR2 sequences are SGDLS and YYNGEE. V was shortened by 5 bases and J by 7 bases, with 15 bases between the two germline ends. CDR3: CASSETYWSEKLFF. For the CDR3, the DNA is TGTGCCAGCAGTGAGACATATTGGAGTGAAAAACTGTTTTTT.

The chain is built from TRBV9 and TRBJ2-5, with TRBD1 as a possible D gene (5 bases). The CDR3 runs 17 residues. The V end lost 0 bases, the J end lost 5 bases, and 20 bases lay between the germline ends. Germline V lookup: CDR1 SGDLS, CDR2 YYNGEE. CDR3 nucleotide sequence: TGTGCCAGCAGCGTAGAGGCCGGCAGGGAAAGGCCGGAGACCCAGTACTTC. It is translated as CASSVEAGRERPETQYF. Drawing the rest from reference TRBV9 and TRBJ2-5, the complete variable domain is DSGVTQTPKHLITATGQRVTLRCSPRSGDLSVYWYQQSLDQGLQFLIQYYNGEERAKGNILERFSAQQFPDLHSELNLSSLELGDSALYFCASSVEAGRERPETQYFGPGTRLLVL.

The sample holds a few counts of this clone. The gene calls are TRBV10-3 and TRBJ2-3, with a possible D match to TRBD2 (6 bases). This CDR3 spans 16 amino acids. Looked up from germline, CDR1 is ENHRY and CDR2 is SYGVKD. The V gene lost 7 bases and the J gene lost 0 bases, with 17 bases spanning the gap. The CDR3, as DNA: TGTGCCATCATGAGGGAGAATAGCGGAAGCACAGATACGCAGTATTTT. This gives the protein CAIMRENSGSTDTQYF.

This clone was recorded a few times. The rearrangement uses TRBV14 and TRBJ1-2; D gene uncertain. The CDR3 is 13 residues long. The germline CDR1 and CDR2 sequences are SGHDN and FVKESK. The V end was cut by 1 base, the J end by 4 bases, with 7 bases between. CDR3 nucleotides: TGTGCCAGCAGCCAAGCTAACAGCTATGGCTACACCTTC. This gives the protein CASSQANSYGYTF.

The CDR3, as DNA: TGTGCCAGCAGGACGGGACCGCCGAAGAGTAGTACCGAAGCTTTCTTT. The encoded protein is CASRTGPPKSSTEAFF. The chain combines TRBV5-4 with TRBJ1-1; TRBD1 might be the D (5 bases). The length of the CDR3 is 16 residues. The V and J ends lost 5 bases and 8 bases respectively, with 25 bases between them. Germline V CDR1 and CDR2: SGHNT, YYREEE (reference sequence).

The chain carries TRBV25-1 and TRBJ2-2; D not resolved. CDR3 size: 14 residues. With 3 bases removed from V and 1 base from J, the gap between germline ends came to 6 bases. In germline, CDR1 is MGHDK, CDR2 SYGVNS. The DNA of the CDR3 is TGTGCCAGCAGTGACCAGCAGAACACCGGGGAGCTGTTTTTT. Translated, it gives CASSDQQNTGELFF.

This clone appeared a single time. The rearrangement links TRBV5-1 to TRBJ1-1; D unresolved. V was cut by 1 base and J by 4 bases, with 11 bases left in between. The length of the CDR3 is 14 residues. Germline CDR1 reads SGHRS; CDR2 reads YFSETQ. The CDR3 reads CASSLSQTGTEAFF. Here the CDR3 DNA reads TGCGCCAGCAGCTTGTCGCAGACCGGCACTGAAGCTTTCTTT.

The CDR3 sequence is CASSLQAPYEQYF. For the CDR3, the DNA is TGTGCCAGCAGTCTTCAAGCGCCCTACGAGCAGTACTTC. The chain is built from TRBV27 and TRBJ2-7; no clear D. The CDR3 consists of 13 residues. Trimming removed 5 bases from V and 2 bases from J, with 10 bases in between. Germline CDR1 is MNHEY and CDR2 is SMNVEV (reference sequence).

A single count supports this clone. The V and J genes are TRBV6-1 and TRBJ2-1; no clear D gene. CDR1 and CDR2 (germline): MNHNS, SASEGT. This CDR3 is 12 amino acids long. V was cut by 6 bases and J by 4 bases, with 7 bases left in between. CDR3 nucleotide sequence: TGTGCCAGCAGCCTTACTTACAATGAGCAGTTCTTC. Protein: CASSLTYNEQFF.

This chain joins TRBV7-9 and TRBJ2-7; TRBD1 is a possible D gene (6 bases). V was pared by 5 bases and J by 0 bases, with 8 bases between. Germline values: CDR1 SEHNR, CDR2 FQNEAQ (reference sequence). The CDR3 runs 13 residues. This CDR3 is CASSRDTSYEQYF. The CDR3 nucleotides read TGTGCCAGCAGCCGGGACACCTCCTACGAGCAGTACTTC.

In its sample, this clone was seen many times. The J gene is TRBJ1-6, the V gene TRBV10-3, with 7 positions matching TRBD1. CDR3 length: 14 residues. V lost 6 bases to trimming and J lost 8 bases; unmatched junction nucleotides: 7. Germline-derived CDR1 and CDR2 are ENHRY and SYGVKD. CDR3 loop: CAIRQGGRDSPLHF. The CDR3 nucleotides are TGTGCCATCAGACAAGGGGGCCGTGATTCACCCCTCCACTTT.

There are a few counts of this clone. In DNA form, the CDR3 reads TGCAGCGTGGAGGGAGGAGGCCTCGAGCAGTACTTC. Its translation is CSVEGGGLEQYF. The chain recombines TRBV29-1 with TRBJ2-7, with D possibly TRBD2 on 6 matching bases. V lost 6 bases and J 6 bases, leaving 15 bases between the germline ends. The CDR3 extends over 12 amino acids. The germline V gene has CDR1 SQVTM and CDR2 ANQGSEA.

This clone occurred many times. V gene TRBV10-3 combines with J gene TRBJ2-1; perhaps TRBD2 as D (5 bases). The CDR3 loop spans 14 amino acids. CDR1 is ENHRY, CDR2 SYGVKD, per germline. Trimming shortened V by 2 bases and J by 7 bases, and 12 bases separated the two germline ends. For the CDR3, the DNA is TGTGCCATCAGTGAGAGAGGGAATGATAATGAGCAGTTCTTC. Protein sequence: CAISERGNDNEQFF.

The genes are TRBV5-6 and TRBJ1-2; TRBD1 matches at 10 bases. This CDR3 has 16 amino acids. Trimming cost V 0 bases and J 1 base; bases outside gene matches: 3. Germline lookup yields CDR1 SGHDT and CDR2 YYEEEE. CDR3 residues: CASSLVDRGNNYGYTF. The DNA for the CDR3 is TGTGCCAGCAGCTTGGTGGACAGGGGGAATAACTATGGCTACACCTTC. The entire variable domain, with the rest obtained from reference TRBV5-6 and TRBJ1-2, is as follows: DAGVTQSPTHLIKTRGQQVTLRCSPKSGHDTVSWYQQALGQGPQFIFQYYEEEERQRGNFPDRFSGHQFPNYSSELNVNALLLGDSALYLCASSLVDRGNNYGYTFGSGTRLTVV.

The V call is TRBV19, the J call TRBJ2-7; the D gene is possibly TRBD1 (6 bases). The length of the CDR3 is 15 residues. The germline gives CDR1 LNHDA, CDR2 SQIVND (reference sequence). V was shortened by 6 bases and J by 0 bases, with 15 bases between the two germline ends. CDR3 sequence: CASRKEQGSSYEQYF. DNA for the CDR3: TGTGCCAGTAGAAAGGAACAGGGAAGCTCCTACGAGCAGTACTTC.

In this sample, this clone turned up a few times. The V call is TRBV2, the J call TRBJ1-2, with TRBD1 as a possible D gene (5 bases). CDR3 length equals 14 residues. Trimming took off 8 bases at V and 4 bases at J, with 17 bases between the two ends. Looked up from germline, CDR1 is SNHLY and CDR2 is FYNNEI. CDR3 DNA: TGTGCCAGCGGGGGTACAGGATCCTTCTATGGCTACACCTTC. This codes for CASGGTGSFYGYTF. The full variable domain, in which reference TRBV2 and TRBJ1-2 provide the parts outside the CDR3, is EPEVTQTPSHQVTQMGQEVILRCVPISNHLYFYWYRQILGQKVEFLVSFYNNEISEKSEIFDDQFSVERPDGSNFTLKIRSTKLEDSAMYFCASGGTGSFYGYTFGSGTRLTVV.

This chain connects TRBV5-1 to TRBJ2-1; no clear D. V was clipped by 2 bases and J by 5 bases, with 8 bases between them. Germline V gene sequence: CDR1 SGHRS, CDR2 YFSETQ. The CDR3 contains 13 residues. CDR3 nucleotide sequence: TGCGCCAGCAGCTTCGGACCCAACAATGAGCAGTTCTTC. Residues: CASSFGPNNEQFF.

This clone was found a few times. The CDR3 reads CASSPRQDGINEKLFF. In nucleotides, the CDR3 is TGTGCCAGCAGCCCACGACAAGATGGGATTAATGAAAAACTGTTTTTT. The chain is built from TRBV5-4 and TRBJ1-4, with D unresolved. This CDR3 has 16 residues. The V end was cut by 4 bases, the J end by 4 bases, with 17 bases between. The germline CDR1 and CDR2 sequences are SGHNT and YYREEE (reference sequence).

This chain links TRBV5-1 with TRBJ1-1; D remains unclear. This CDR3 region has 15 residues. CDR1 is SGHRS and CDR2 is YFSETQ in the germline V gene. The V gene lost 5 bases and the J gene lost 1 base, with 15 bases spanning the gap. The CDR3 is CASRRHRLENTEAFF. The DNA for the CDR3 is TGCGCCAGCAGGAGACATAGACTAGAGAACACTGAAGCTTTCTTT. The variable domain in full, with the rest retrieved from reference TRBV5-1 and TRBJ1-1, is KAGVTQTPRYLIKTRGQQVTLSCSPISGHRSVSWYQQTPGQGLQFLFEYFSETQRNKGNFPGRFSGRQFSNSRSEMNVSTLELGDSALYLCASRRHRLENTEAFFGQGTRLTVV.

This clone was seen a few times. The chain links TRBV5-4 to TRBJ2-1; 7 bases align to TRBD1. The germline CDR1 and CDR2 sequences are SGHNT and YYREEE (reference sequence). Unmatched junction bases numbered 10, after V lost 5 bases and J lost 2 bases. CDR3 length: 16 amino acids. The CDR3 nucleotides read TGTGCCAGCAGGCCCCAGGGGGATGGGCCCTACAATGAGCAGTTCTTC. Its protein is CASRPQGDGPYNEQFF.

This rearrangement joins TRBV13 to TRBJ2-7; TRBD1 agrees at 7 bases. Trimming cost V 5 bases and J 6 bases; bases outside gene matches: 7. Germline loops: CDR1 PRHDT, CDR2 FYEKMQ (reference sequence). The CDR3 totals 13 residues. CDR3 residues: CASSLTGASEQYF. The CDR3 coding sequence is TGTGCCAGCAGCCTTACAGGGGCTAGCGAGCAGTACTTC. The full variable domain, in which reference TRBV13 and TRBJ2-7 provide the parts outside the CDR3, is AAGVIQSPRHLIKEKRETATLKCYPIPRHDTVYWYQQGPGQDPQFLISFYEKMQSDKGSIPDRFSAQQFSDYHSELNMSSLELGDSALYFCASSLTGASEQYFGPGTRLTVT.

This clone came up a few times. This chain connects TRBV21-1 to TRBJ2-3; the table gives TRBD1 as D, unverified against the DNA. TRBV21-1 is an annotated pseudogene. The CDR3 has 17 amino acids. This chain's CDR3 is CASSKAGDRGRPDTQYF. The CDR3 nucleotides are TGTGCCAGCAGCAAAGCGGGGGACAGGGGGCGTCCAGATACGCAGTATTTT.

This chain links TRBV7-2 with TRBJ2-5; D may match TRBD1 or TRBD2 (6 bases each). The CDR3 has 15 amino acids. Germline V gene data show CDR1 as SGHTA and CDR2 as FQGNSA. The ends were cut back, 7 bases at V and 4 bases at J, with 19 bases in the middle. CDR3 amino acids: CASIVAEGGLETQYF. The CDR3 DNA sequence: TGTGCCAGCATCGTAGCGGAGGGGGGCCTAGAGACCCAGTACTTC.

The chain has TRBV29-1 and TRBJ2-5; 13 bases align to TRBD2. V gave up 7 bases and J gave up 4 bases; unmatched junction bases: 9. Germline V gene sequence: CDR1 SQVTM, CDR2 ANQGSEA. The CDR3 is 15 residues long. The CDR3 coding sequence is TGCAGCGCATCCAGAGGGACTAGCGGGATAGAGACCCAGTACTTC. Translated: CSASRGTSGIETQYF. The full variable domain, in which reference TRBV29-1 and TRBJ2-5 provide the parts outside the CDR3, is SAVISQKPSRDICQRGTSLTIQCQVDSQVTMMFWYRQQPGQSLTLIATANQGSEATYESGFVIDKFPISRPNLTFSTLTVSNMSPEDSSIYLCSASRGTSGIETQYFGPGTRLLVL.

This clone occurred a few times. This chain links TRBV15 with TRBJ2-7, with D perhaps matching TRBD1 (7 bases). Trimming removed 3 bases from V and 4 bases from J, with 19 bases in between. Germline assignment: CDR1 LNHNV and CDR2 YYDKDF (reference sequence). The CDR3 is 16 residues long. The CDR3 nucleotides read TGTGCCACCAGCAGGGGCGATTTGGCAGGGGGGTACGAGCAGTACTTC. This encodes CATSRGDLAGGYEQYF.

V usage is TRBV2 and J usage is TRBJ1-2; no reliable D call. Germline CDR1 and CDR2: SNHLY and FYNNEI. The CDR3 extends over 12 amino acids. V shed 3 bases and J shed 3 bases, with 5 bases lying between them. CDR3 sequence (DNA): TGTGCCAGCAGTGAGCAGTACTATGGCTACACCTTC. Residues: CASSEQYYGYTF. The full variable domain, its missing parts supplied by reference TRBV2 and TRBJ1-2, is EPEVTQTPSHQVTQMGQEVILRCVPISNHLYFYWYRQILGQKVEFLVSFYNNEISEKSEIFDDQFSVERPDGSNFTLKIRSTKLEDSAMYFCASSEQYYGYTFGSGTRLTVV.

This clone was counted a few times. The V gene is TRBV7-9, the J gene TRBJ1-2; D gene unclear. This CDR3 has 13 amino acids. V lost 3 bases, J lost 7 bases, and 12 bases lay in between. CDR1 and CDR2 from the germline V gene are SEHNR and FQNEAQ (reference sequence). CDR3 sequence reads: CASSLESKGGYTF. The CDR3 bases are TGTGCCAGCAGCTTGGAGAGCAAAGGTGGCTACACCTTC.